This passage covers 18 T cell receptor beta chains from one sample sequenced in a study of T cells expressing NK-cell markers. TCRdb re-called the 5' RACE reads; one entry per CDR3 protein, DNA not given. This table holds approximately 380,000 distinct CDR3 sequences. Specimen: blood T cells: a sorted CD56 or NKG2C T cell subset, CD4+ or CD8+ T cells, or bulk PBMC T cells (not recorded which). The receptors were sampled from a man aged 18-70 years in good health.

The chain recombines TRBV6-1 with TRBJ1-5; absent DNA, TCRdb's TRBD1 call cannot be checked. The germline V gene has CDR1 MNHNS and CDR2 SASEGT. This CDR3 has 14 residues. The chain's CDR3 is CASSGNRGNQPQHF.

The CDR3 sequence: CATSDFSLGQGSYNEQFF. The rearrangement uses TRBV24-1 and TRBJ2-1; TCRdb designates TRBD1, a call that cannot be tested without DNA. This CDR3 comprises 18 residues. Germline loops: CDR1 KGHDR, CDR2 SFDVKD.

CDR3 in amino acids: CASNAGRGASGYTF. V usage is TRBV6-1 and J usage is TRBJ1-2; TCRdb outputs TRBD1, but without DNA this stays unchecked. The CDR3 sequence is 14 residues long. Germline loops: CDR1 MNHNS, CDR2 SASEGT.

The chain employs TRBV9 and TRBJ1-6. This CDR3 is built from 17 residues. Per germline, CDR1 SGDLS and CDR2 YYNGEE. CDR3 amino acids: CASSVEWRSSYNSPLHF.

The gene calls are TRBV21-1 and TRBJ2-3. TRBV21-1 is recorded as a pseudogene. This CDR3 region has 13 residues. CDR3: CASSKKGTDTQYF.

The chain has TRBV7-3 and TRBJ2-2; TCRdb designates TRBD1, a call that cannot be tested without DNA. CDR3 length: 16 amino acids. Germline-derived CDR1 and CDR2 are SGHTA and FQGTGA. The CDR3 sequence is CASSSWTPGGTGELFF.

The rearrangement uses TRBV6-6 and TRBJ1-4; TCRdb lists TRBD1, though no DNA is available to test this call. There are 12 residues in the CDR3. CDR1 and CDR2 from the germline V gene are MNHNY and SVGAGI (reference sequence). This chain's CDR3 is CASTPQGEKLFF.

V is TRBV2 and J is TRBJ2-1; the D gene TCRdb calls, TRBD2, cannot be checked with no DNA. This CDR3 is 16 amino acids long. Germline V lookup: CDR1 SNHLY, CDR2 FYNNEI. CDR3 amino acids: CASSILRDSSYNEQFF.

The chain combines TRBV18 with TRBJ2-5; TCRdb returns TRBD1, unconfirmable since there is no DNA. CDR3 length equals 15 residues. The germline V gene encodes CDR1 KGHSH and CDR2 LQKENI. The CDR3: CASSPDGTGPTTQYF.

The chain employs TRBV29-1 and TRBJ2-7; there is no DNA to check the TCRdb D call of TRBD1. This CDR3 has 11 residues. The V gene's germline CDR1 is SQVTM and CDR2 ANQGSEA. This chain's CDR3 is CSVGREYEQYF.

This sequence joins TRBV6-5 and TRBJ1-5; TCRdb names TRBD1, which stays unverified in the absence of DNA. The CDR3 length is 15 residues. The germline CDR1 and CDR2 sequences are MNHEY and SVGAGI. CDR3: CASSSQGAGNQPQHF.

The chain couples TRBV6-5 to TRBJ2-2; TCRdb's D call, TRBD1, is unchecked because there is no DNA. Germline assignment: CDR1 MNHEY and CDR2 SVGAGI. This CDR3 region has 13 residues. CDR3 amino acids: CASSGGWGGELFF.

The chain has TRBV29-1 and TRBJ1-1; TCRdb reports TRBD1, a call that lacks DNA to check it against. The CDR3 has 15 residues. CDR1 and CDR2 from the germline V gene are SQVTM and ANQGSEA. The chain's CDR3 is CSVVDSGARSTEAFF.

The V and J genes are TRBV5-5 and TRBJ2-1; TCRdb indicates TRBD1, and absent DNA this call remains unverified. Germline V gives CDR1 SGHKS, CDR2 YYEKEE (reference sequence). The CDR3 length is 15 residues. The CDR3 reads CASSSRSGQGYEQFF.

V is TRBV6-5 and J is TRBJ2-1; TCRdb names TRBD2, which stays unverified in the absence of DNA. The CDR3 runs to 16 residues. The germline CDR1 and CDR2 sequences are MNHEY and SVGAGI. CDR3 region: CASSFAGRATYNEQFF.

The chain joins TRBV14 to TRBJ1-1; TCRdb picks TRBD1, but there is no DNA to check that call. The V gene's germline CDR1 is SGHDN and CDR2 FVKESK. This CDR3 comprises 13 residues. The CDR3 region is CASSRQGPEEAFF.

J is TRBJ1-6 and V is TRBV2. In germline, CDR1 is SNHLY, CDR2 FYNNEI. The CDR3 is 11 residues long. This CDR3 reads CASSQHSPLHF.

The rearrangement uses TRBV6-5 and TRBJ2-1; TCRdb returns TRBD1, unconfirmable since there is no DNA. CDR3 length: 15 residues. The germline V gene encodes CDR1 MNHEY and CDR2 SVGAGI. The CDR3 here is CASTYPSGPGDEQFF.